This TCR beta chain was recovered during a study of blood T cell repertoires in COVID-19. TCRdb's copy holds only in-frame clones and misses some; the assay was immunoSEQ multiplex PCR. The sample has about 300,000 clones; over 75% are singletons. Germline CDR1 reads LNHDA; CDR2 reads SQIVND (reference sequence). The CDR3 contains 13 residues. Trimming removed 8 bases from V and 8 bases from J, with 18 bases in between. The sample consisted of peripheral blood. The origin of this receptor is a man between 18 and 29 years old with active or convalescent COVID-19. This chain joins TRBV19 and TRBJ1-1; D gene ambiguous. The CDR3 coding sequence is TGTGCCAGTGGAGACCTACGGATTTCCGAAGCTTTCTTT. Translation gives CASGDLRISEAFF.